This T cell receptor (beta chain) was obtained from a study of CD8+CD57+ T cells in acquired aplastic anemia. General study findings and limits: Patients and controls shared over 25 CD8+ CDR3 sequences, highly expressed in patients.

The CDR3 length is 15 residues. Trimming stripped 5 bases from V and 0 bases from J, with 12 bases between. Germline V gene sequence: CDR1 SNHLY, CDR2 FYNNEI. Genomic DNA was employed as the template in profiling TCR beta VDJ and CDR3. TCRdb itself ran the reads through MiXCR, one entry per CDR3 protein. The sample carries 200,000 to 250,000 distinct CDR3 sequences, roughly 50% recorded once. Before being chosen for sequencing, patients had shown CD8+CD57+ cell expansion by flow cytometry. A remark on this clonotype: Its specificity is not known.

The clonotype comes from a human donor with aplastic anemia. The rearrangement joins TRBV2 to TRBJ2-3, with D possibly being TRBD2 (5 bases). Sample: sorted CD4+, CD8+, or CD8+CD57+ T cells (not recorded which) from PBMCs. CDR3 nucleotides: TGTGCCAGCAGTTCGGCGGGCTTTAGCACAGATACGCAGTATTTT. Residues: CASSSAGFSTDTQYF.